One and the same sample provided the 32 T cell receptor beta chains below, sequenced in a study of human T cells and chemical hapten exposure. The time point denotes: patch test 2, 6 weeks after DPC sensitization. The treatment was: therapeutic diphenylcyclopropenone sensitization with weekly scalp DPC. TCRdb reanalysed the RACE reads using MiXCR and keeps one entry per CDR3 protein. The table has approximately 100,000 distinct CDR3 sequences, approximately 8.8% seen once; the top ten hold more than 3%. The specimen comprised whole blood, sampled in connection with sensitization to the hapten diphenylcyclopropenone (DPC). The receptors come from a woman between 40 and 55 years old with alopecia areata. Some clones in this sample may be carry-over from other donors' samples.

This clonotype was found many times. V and J are TRBV7-9 and TRBJ1-1, with D possibly TRBD1 on 6 matching bases. V lost 4 bases and J 8 bases, leaving 8 bases between the germline ends. This CDR3 is 11 amino acids long. Germline assignment: CDR1 SEHNR and CDR2 FQNEAQ (reference sequence). CDR3 DNA sequence: TGTGCCAGCAGCTCGACAGGAGAAGCTTTCTTT. Its protein product is CASSSTGEAFF.

This clonotype has ten or more counts. The chain combines TRBV4-1 with TRBJ1-1, with 10 positions matching TRBD1. The germline V gene encodes CDR1 MGHRA and CDR2 YSYEKL. J lost 8 bases, V lost 0 bases, and 3 bases had no gene match. The CDR3 loop spans 14 amino acids. CDR3 loop: CASSQETGGGEAFF. The DNA of the CDR3 is TGCGCCAGCAGCCAAGAGACAGGGGGCGGAGAAGCTTTCTTT.

In this sample, this clonotype turned up many times. The V call is TRBV29-1, the J call TRBJ1-2; TRBD1 is a possible D gene (6 bases). Germline CDR1 reads SQVTM; CDR2 reads ANQGSEA. The CDR3 is made up of 13 amino acids. The V end was cut by 2 bases, the J end by 7 bases, with 14 bases between. CDR3 in DNA: TGCAGCGTTGAAAGTGGCAGGGGAAGTGGCTACACCTTC. Its translation is CSVESGRGSGYTF.

This clonotype was counted between two and nine times. This sequence joins TRBV3-1 and TRBJ2-5, with 7 nucleotides matching TRBD1. This CDR3 is built from 15 residues. Unmatched junction bases numbered 5, after V lost 0 bases and J lost 4 bases. The germline V gene has CDR1 LGHDT and CDR2 YNNKEL (reference sequence). CDR3 coding DNA: TGTGCCAGCAGCCAAGACCGACAGGGACGAGAGACCCAGTACTTC. Encoded protein: CASSQDRQGRETQYF.

This clonotype has ten or more counts. The chain employs TRBV6-2 or TRBV6-3 and TRBJ2-7; D is perhaps TRBD1 (5 bases). Looked up from germline, CDR1 is MNHEY and CDR2 is SVGEGT. The CDR3 spans 13 residues. With 4 bases removed from V and 2 bases from J, the gap between germline ends came to 9 bases. The CDR3 nucleotides are TGTGCCAGCAGTTTGACAGTAACCTACGAGCAGTACTTC. Amino acid sequence: CASSLTVTYEQYF.

The genes are TRBV4-1 and TRBJ1-5; 7 positions match TRBD1. This CDR3 comprises 14 residues. V shed 3 bases and J 4 bases; nucleotides not matched to a gene: 3. Germline loops: CDR1 MGHRA, CDR2 YSYEKL. The CDR3 reads CASSQLQGNQPQHF. The CDR3 bases are TGCGCCAGCAGCCAGTTACAGGGGAATCAGCCCCAGCATTTT.

This clonotype was seen many times. The chain joins TRBV6-4 to TRBJ2-1; the D gene could be TRBD1 or TRBD2 (5 bases each). Germline CDR1 MRHNA, CDR2 SNTAGT. The CDR3 has 14 residues. Trimming removed 3 bases at V and 8 bases at J, with 14 bases between. The CDR3 region is CASSDGTDLDEQFF. CDR3 nucleotides: TGTGCCAGCAGTGATGGGACCGATTTGGATGAGCAGTTCTTC.

This clonotype was found many times. The rearrangement links TRBV5-4 to TRBJ2-3, with 9 bases that match TRBD1. Trimming at V came to 2 bases and at J to 3 bases, leaving 10 bases not matched to a gene. Germline lookup yields CDR1 SGHNT and CDR2 YYREEE (reference sequence). The CDR3 is 17 residues long. The CDR3 nucleotides are TGTGCCAGCAGCTTATTACAGGGGGCTGGTGGTACAGATACGCAGTATTTT. Protein: CASSLLQGAGGTDTQYF.

This clonotype was seen repeatedly, ten times or more. The V call is TRBV27, the J call TRBJ2-2, with a tentative D call TRBD1 (6 bases). CDR1 MNHEY and CDR2 SMNVEV come from the germline V gene (reference sequence). The CDR3 consists of 16 residues. V gave up 6 bases and J gave up 7 bases, with 21 bases separating them. The CDR3 spells CASSPTGTKSNGELFF. CDR3 coding DNA: TGTGCCAGCAGCCCCACCGGGACAAAGAGCAACGGGGAGCTGTTTTTT.

Only a few counts were recorded for this clonotype. The gene calls are TRBV4-2 and TRBJ1-2, with 7 positions matching TRBD1. V was pared by 4 bases and J by 4 bases, with 3 bases of the junction left unmatched. The V gene's germline CDR1 is LGHNA and CDR2 YNFKEQ. The CDR3 is made up of 13 amino acids. CDR3 sequence reads: CASSRDRAYGYTF. Written as DNA, the CDR3 is TGTGCCAGCAGCCGAGACAGGGCCTATGGCTACACCTTC.

The sample holds a few counts of this clonotype. This chain connects TRBV7-2 to TRBJ2-7; 10 nucleotides align to TRBD2. The length of the CDR3 is 15 residues. CDR1 is SGHTA, CDR2 FQGNSA, per germline. V shed 2 bases, J shed 1 base, and the junction held 2 bases outside the gene matches. CDR3 DNA: TGTGCCAGCAGCTTACTAGCGGGGGCATCCTACGAGCAGTACTTC. It translates to CASSLLAGASYEQYF.

This clonotype came up a few times. This rearrangement joins TRBV24-1 to TRBJ2-3, with 9 bases matching TRBD2. The length of the CDR3 is 18 residues. The germline V gene has CDR1 KGHDR and CDR2 SFDVKD. With 3 bases clipped from V and 5 bases from J, the junction kept 14 bases outside the gene matches. The CDR3 DNA reads TGTGCCACCAGTGATGCGCGACCTTTAGCGGGGGAGTTAGATACGCAGTATTTT. Its translation: CATSDARPLAGELDTQYF.

This clonotype was seen many times. The genes are TRBV29-1 and TRBJ2-1; 7 bases line up with TRBD2. The CDR3 has 12 residues. The V and J ends lost 8 bases and 4 bases, in that order; junction bases with no gene match: 5. Germline assignment: CDR1 SQVTM and CDR2 ANQGSEA. DNA of the CDR3: TGCAGCTGGGGGGAGGGTTACAATGAGCAGTTCTTC. This translates into CSWGEGYNEQFF.

There are many counts of this clonotype. V gene TRBV18 combines with J gene TRBJ2-3; unclear D gene. CDR3 length: 11 amino acids. Between the trimmed V and J ends, which lost 7 bases and 6 bases, there was a span of 8 bases. Germline lookup yields CDR1 KGHSH and CDR2 LQKENI. The CDR3, as DNA: TGTGCCAGCTTGCAGGTTGATACGCAGTATTTT. Amino acids: CASLQVDTQYF.

This clonotype showed up many times. The V gene is TRBV18, the J gene TRBJ1-4; D gene ambiguous. Trimming shortened V by 3 bases and J by 5 bases, and 10 bases separated the two germline ends. This CDR3 region has 14 residues. Germline assignment: CDR1 KGHSH and CDR2 LQKENI. The CDR3 DNA reads as TGTGCCAGCTCACCCAGCTACGGAAATGAAAAACTGTTTTTT. The encoded protein is CASSPSYGNEKLFF.

The V call is TRBV11-3, the J call TRBJ2-1; tentatively, D is TRBD1 (6 bases). Per germline, CDR1 SGHNT and CDR2 YENEEA. Trimming shortened V by 0 bases and J by 4 bases, and 16 bases separated the two germline ends. The CDR3 loop spans 17 amino acids. This chain's CDR3 is CASSLDQNGQLYNEQFF. In DNA, the CDR3 is TGTGCCAGCAGCTTAGATCAAAATGGACAGCTGTACAATGAGCAGTTCTTC. Full variable domain (rest looked up from reference TRBV11-3 and TRBJ2-1): EAGVVQSPRYKIIEKKQPVAFWCNPISGHNTLYWYLQNLGQGPELLIRYENEEAVDDSQLPKDRFSAERLKGVDSTLKIQPAELGDSAVYLCASSLDQNGQLYNEQFFGPGTRLTVL.

Many counts were recorded for this clonotype. This chain joins TRBV5-5 and TRBJ1-6, with D perhaps TRBD1 (6 bases). Germline V lookup: CDR1 SGHKS, CDR2 YYEKEE (reference sequence). V gave up 3 bases and J gave up 4 bases, with 11 bases separating them. The CDR3 consists of 15 residues. In DNA, the CDR3 is TGTGCCAGCAGCTCTCCGGGACATTATAATTCACCCCTCCACTTT. Protein sequence: CASSSPGHYNSPLHF.

In this sample, this clonotype turned up many times. The genes are TRBV6-2 or TRBV6-3 and TRBJ2-1, with TRBD1 matching 7 bases. From germline, CDR1 is MNHEY and CDR2 SVGEGT. J lost 3 bases, V lost 8 bases, and 10 bases had no gene match. The length of the CDR3 is 15 residues. The CDR3 protein is CASLGLGQYYNEQFF. The CDR3, as DNA: TGTGCCAGCCTTGGCTTGGGACAGTACTACAATGAGCAGTTCTTC.

The chain carries TRBV6-1 and TRBJ1-1; 7 bases line up with TRBD1. After removal of 7 bases from V and 1 base from J, the junction contained 3 bases not matched to a gene. This CDR3 is built from 13 residues. The germline gives CDR1 MNHNS, CDR2 SASEGT. The CDR3 spells CASIWTGNTEAFF. As DNA, the CDR3 is TGTGCCAGCATTTGGACAGGGAACACTGAAGCTTTCTTT.

This sequence joins TRBV2 and TRBJ2-3; 10 bases match TRBD2. CDR3 length: 16 residues. Per germline, CDR1 SNHLY and CDR2 FYNNEI. Trimming removed 1 base from V and 1 base from J; junction bases left unmatched: 2. CDR3 coding DNA: TGTGCCAGCAGTGAAGGCCTAGCGGGAGGCACAGATACGCAGTATTTT. Translation gives CASSEGLAGGTDTQYF.

The J gene is TRBJ2-7, the V gene TRBV7-6; the D gene is possibly TRBD2 (5 bases). The CDR3 covers 17 residues. The germline gives CDR1 SGHVS, CDR2 FNYEAQ. The V and J ends lost 0 bases and 0 bases respectively, with 15 bases between them. CDR3 DNA: TGTGCCAGCAGCTTAGCGCGTCGAGGGAATAGCTCCTACGAGCAGTACTTC. It translates to CASSLARRGNSSYEQYF.

As regards this clonotype: A much larger clone lies one base from this, so it may be a read error. The chain combines TRBV7-6 with TRBJ2-1; the D gene is possibly TRBD2 (5 bases). The V gene's germline CDR1 is SGHVS and CDR2 FNYEAQ. The CDR3 has 19 amino acids. CDR3: CAGSLLEAQRLSSYNEQFF. The CDR3 DNA is TGTGCCGGCAGCTTACTTGAAGCCCAGCGGTTAAGCTCCTACAATGAGCAGTTCTTC.

The sample holds a few counts of this clonotype. The chain carries TRBV5-1 and TRBJ1-6; no reliable D call. Germline V gives CDR1 SGHRS, CDR2 YFSETQ. Trimming left V 2 bases short and J 5 bases short, with 14 bases between. The CDR3 contains 16 residues. CDR3 sequence reads: CASSFVALGNNSPLHF. The CDR3 DNA is TGCGCCAGCAGCTTTGTCGCGTTGGGTAATAATTCACCCCTCCACTTT.

This clonotype was detected only a few times. The rearrangement joins TRBV7-8 to TRBJ2-7; 8 nucleotides agree with TRBD2. The V gene end was trimmed by 0 bases and the J gene end by 0 bases; junction bases not matched to a gene: 4. The CDR3 covers 16 residues. Germline V gene sequence: CDR1 SGHVS, CDR2 FQNEAQ. CDR3: CASSLALAGSSYEQYF. The CDR3 nucleotides read TGTGCCAGCAGCTTAGCGTTAGCGGGGAGCTCCTACGAGCAGTACTTC.

V and J are TRBV7-2 and TRBJ2-2, with no clear D. The CDR3 runs to 14 residues. With 5 bases removed from V and 8 bases from J, the gap between germline ends came to 15 bases. CDR1 is SGHTA, CDR2 FQGNSA, per germline. For the CDR3, the DNA is TGTGCCAGCAGCCGTAACCTTCCAGGAGGGGAGCTGTTTTTT. It yields the protein CASSRNLPGGELFF.

The sample holds many counts of this clonotype. J is TRBJ2-5 and V is TRBV2; TRBD2 matches at 14 bases. With V trimmed by 5 bases and J by 4 bases, 12 bases remained unmatched. Germline V gene data show CDR1 as SNHLY and CDR2 as FYNNEI. CDR3 size: 18 residues. The DNA of the CDR3 is TGTGCCAGCAGTACCCCGCAGACTAGCGGGGGGGCATCAGAGACCCAGTACTTC. It specifies CASSTPQTSGGASETQYF.

The genes are TRBV6-2 or TRBV6-3 and TRBJ2-7; 12 bases map to TRBD1. V shed 6 bases and J 7 bases; nucleotides not matched to a gene: 10. Germline loops: CDR1 MNHEY, CDR2 SVGEGT. This CDR3 region has 15 residues. The CDR3 loop is CASRLPGQGAWEQYF. CDR3 in DNA: TGTGCCAGCAGACTACCGGGACAGGGGGCTTGGGAGCAGTACTTC.

This clonotype was recorded a few times. In DNA form, the CDR3 reads TGTGCCAGCAGCTTAAAACTAGATTGGACGGTGAACACTGAAGCTTTCTTT. Translating it yields CASSLKLDWTVNTEAFF. This chain links TRBV13 with TRBJ1-1, with D hard to call. The CDR3 totals 17 residues. V gave up 2 bases and J gave up 0 bases, with 16 bases separating them. The germline gives CDR1 PRHDT, CDR2 FYEKMQ (reference sequence).

The chain has TRBV6-2 or TRBV6-3 and TRBJ1-1, with 12 bases matching TRBD1. The CDR3 is 16 residues long. The V and J ends lost 4 bases and 0 bases, in that order; junction bases with no gene match: 3. The V gene's germline CDR1 is MNHEY and CDR2 SVGEGT. The CDR3: CASSWDRGRVNTEAFF. In DNA form, the CDR3 reads TGTGCCAGCAGTTGGGACAGGGGGCGCGTGAACACTGAAGCTTTCTTT.

The sample holds many counts of this clonotype. J is TRBJ1-2 and V is TRBV29-1, with D unresolved. Per the germline V gene, CDR1 is SQVTM and CDR2 is ANQGSEA. The CDR3 length is 14 residues. Trimming removed 5 bases at V and 1 base at J, with 14 bases between. This CDR3 reads CSVLAVTLNYGYTF. In DNA form, the CDR3 reads TGCAGCGTTTTGGCAGTGACACTTAACTATGGCTACACCTTC.

The chain recombines TRBV4-2 with TRBJ1-2; D uncertain. Looked up from germline, CDR1 is LGHNA and CDR2 is YNFKEQ. The V end lost 0 bases, the J end lost 4 bases, and 12 bases lay between the germline ends. The CDR3 is 15 amino acids. CDR3 in amino acids: CASSQDYLEGYGYTF. CDR3 nucleotides: TGTGCCAGCAGCCAAGATTACTTGGAAGGCTATGGCTACACCTTC.

This clonotype has a handful of counts. V gene TRBV7-2 combines with J gene TRBJ2-1; D is unresolved. This CDR3 contains 14 residues. Germline lookup yields CDR1 SGHTA and CDR2 FQGNSA. V lost 1 base and J lost 3, with 7 bases in between. The CDR3 DNA sequence: TGTGCCAGCAGCTTAGTTCCCAGCTACAATGAGCAGTTCTTC. Protein sequence: CASSLVPSYNEQFF.